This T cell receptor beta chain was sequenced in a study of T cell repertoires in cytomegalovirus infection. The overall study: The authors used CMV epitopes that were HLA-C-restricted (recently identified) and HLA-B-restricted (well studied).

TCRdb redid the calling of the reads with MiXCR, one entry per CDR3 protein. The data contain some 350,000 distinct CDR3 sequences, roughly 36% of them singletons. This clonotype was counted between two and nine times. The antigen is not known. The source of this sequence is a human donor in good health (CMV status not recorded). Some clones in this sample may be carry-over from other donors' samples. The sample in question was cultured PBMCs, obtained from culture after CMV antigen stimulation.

CDR3 protein: CASRTGYYGYTF. CDR3 nucleotides: TGTGCCAGCAGGACAGGGTACTATGGCTACACCTTC. The chain recombines TRBV7-2 with TRBJ1-2, with TRBD1 identical over 7 bases. The length of the CDR3 is 12 residues. The junction had 1 base not matched to a gene; V was cut back by 6 bases and J by 3 bases. Per germline, CDR1 SGHTA and CDR2 FQGNSA.